These T cell receptor beta chains were read from a single sample in a study of vaccination effects on CD4 cells after COVID-19. Their antigen targets remain unknown. Here immunoSEQ multiplex PCR was the method, and the copy in TCRdb shows in-frame clones only, minus some. The sample includes tens of thousands of clones, about 65% seen only once; the top ten take more than 3.5%. The sequenced sample was CD4+ T cells from PBMCs cultured without peptide, obtained before COVID-19 vaccination. These receptors came from a human donor who received a COVID-19 vaccine. The conserved cysteine and the conserved F or W are not part of the CDR3 here.

J	V	length	CDR3
TRBJ2-7	TRBV5-8	10	ASRRPAAVEY
TRBJ1-3	TRBV4-2	15	ASSPDMGRYSGNTIY
TRBJ2-1	TRBV5-1	13	ASSLAQLPYNEQF
TRBJ2-2	TRBV9	10	ASSVNSGELF
TRBJ2-7	TRBV6-5	11	ASSYSLGAEQY
TRBJ1-4	TRBV3-1/TRBV3-2	11	ASSQRGGEKLF
TRBJ1-3	TRBV9	13	ASSVGGSSGNTIY
TRBJ1-2	TRBV5-4	12	ASSLFLADYGYT
TRBJ1-5	TRBV27	12	ASSFRGLNQPQH
TRBJ2-1	TRBV10-2	11	ASRILLEFEQF
TRBJ2-7	TRBV4-2	10	ASRRLGGEQY
TRBJ2-7	TRBV7-8	14	ASSSTAGQGAYEQY
TRBJ2-7	TRBV6-5	11	ASNPDIGLEQY
TRBJ1-5	TRBV6-4	14	ASSKPGPKNNQPQH
TRBJ2-7	TRBV10-3	13	AINPTGPSSYEQY
TRBJ1-5	TRBV15	15	ATSRDAQTNSNQPQH
TRBJ2-3	TRBV19	13	ASSRTGPGTDTQY
TRBJ1-2	TRBV2	11	ASSVRPLEGYT
TRBJ1-1	TRBV11-2	13	ASSSIRGTNTEAF
TRBJ1-2	TRBV16	14	ASSPRTLRDRDGYT
TRBJ1-5	TRBV10-2	12	ASSLDRPSGPQH
TRBJ2-5	TRBV27	18	ASKRKGPGGLAGGRETQY
TRBJ1-2	TRBV18	14	ASSPVDPGRGYGYT
TRBJ2-7	TRBV10-3	14	AISDPGTGGSYEQY
TRBJ1-5	TRBV6-5	12	ASTAGTGHQPQH
TRBJ1-4	TRBV27	13	ASSFQGWANEKLF
TRBJ1-2	TRBV7-9	12	ASSLDRLTAGYT
TRBJ2-3	TRBV6-1	16	ASSERFGTSAFTDTQY
TRBJ1-6	TRBV6-5	13	ASRVGQVYNSPLH
TRBJ2-7	TRBV5-1	16	ASSLDIAGGTKPYEQY
TRBJ2-5	TRBV5-8	13	ASSGGGVSQETQY
TRBJ2-7	TRBV5-4	12	ASSYSGFLYEQY
TRBJ1-2	TRBV19	12	ASSPQTGNYGYT
TRBJ1-1	TRBV27	11	ASSLLLGSEAF
TRBJ2-7	TRBV6-1	11	ASSESGTYEQY
TRBJ1-3	TRBV4-1	10	ASTPGGNTIY
TRBJ1-6	TRBV12-3/TRBV12-4	10	ASSFGNSPLH
TRBJ2-7	TRBV6-5	8	ATLTYEQY
TRBJ1-2	TRBV6-2/TRBV6-3	10	ASSNAGYGYT
TRBJ1-5	TRBV7-2	11	ASSLDSDQPQH
TRBJ1-6	TRBV6-6	12	ASSSTGGAPPLH
TRBJ1-2	TRBV30	11	AQGGNFNYGYT
TRBJ2-3	TRBV7-8	11	ASSFSGTDTQY
TRBJ2-1	TRBV18	13	ASSPPRTTNNEQF
TRBJ2-7	TRBV7-9	12	ASSLLAGDDEQY
TRBJ2-1	TRBV21-1	8	ASRTHEQF
TRBJ2-1	TRBV9	12	ASSVAQTYNEQF
TRBJ2-7	TRBV5-1	13	ASSLVIAGGYEQY
TRBJ2-1	TRBV11-2	15	ASSLFSGSGRSDEQF
TRBJ2-2	TRBV5-6	13	ASGSSTAATGELF
TRBJ1-4	TRBV7-9	13	ASSPMAGGGEKLF
TRBJ2-5	TRBV7-2	12	ASPPPGPVETQY
TRBJ1-2	TRBV19	11	ASGSSPNYGYT
TRBJ2-3	TRBV30	13	AWIPLGTITDTQY
TRBJ2-6	TRBV4-1	16	ASSQPLAGLSGANVLT
TRBJ1-2	TRBV6-5	12	ASSPSSFNYGYT
TRBJ1-6	TRBV7-9	12	ASSLAGAQSPLH
TRBJ1-5	TRBV2	13	ASRGDRSQHQPQH